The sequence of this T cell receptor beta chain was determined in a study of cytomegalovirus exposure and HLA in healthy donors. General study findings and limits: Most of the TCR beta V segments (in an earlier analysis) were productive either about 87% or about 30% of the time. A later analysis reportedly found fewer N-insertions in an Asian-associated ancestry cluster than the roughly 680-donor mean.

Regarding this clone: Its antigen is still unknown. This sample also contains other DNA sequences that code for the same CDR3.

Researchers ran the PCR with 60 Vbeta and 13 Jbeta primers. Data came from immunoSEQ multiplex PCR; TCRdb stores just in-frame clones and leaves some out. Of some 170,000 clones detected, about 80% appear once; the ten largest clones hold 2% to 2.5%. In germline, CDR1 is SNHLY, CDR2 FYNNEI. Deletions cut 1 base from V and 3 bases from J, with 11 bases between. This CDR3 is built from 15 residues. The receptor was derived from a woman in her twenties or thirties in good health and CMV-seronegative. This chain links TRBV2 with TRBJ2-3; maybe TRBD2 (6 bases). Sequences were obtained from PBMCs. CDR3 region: CASSEDRAGTDTQYF. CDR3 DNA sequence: TGTGCCAGCAGTGAAGATAGGGCGGGGACAGATACGCAGTATTTT.